The text below deals with one T cell receptor beta chain. Its cognate antigen has yet to be identified. Within one base of it there is no much larger clone, and no base qualities were kept. This entry is derived from a study of T cell clonotyping in hematopoietic cell transplantation (dated by TCRdb to 2020 to 2023). Concerning the study at large: A total of fewer than 150 blood samples were gathered in the study from a few dozen consecutive transplant recipients along with their related donors. Patient recruitment ran from 2015 to January 2017, and follow-up continued until September 2020 or death.

With the immunoSEQ assay, which is a bias-controlled multiplex PCR relying on V- and J-specific primers, TCR beta CDR3 regions were amplified from genomic DNA. A proprietary barcode and Illumina adapter sequences were added to the CDR3 amplicons in a second PCR step. An Illumina MiSeq instrument was used for sequencing of the CDR3 libraries. In the paper's pipeline: immunoSEQ Analyzer 3.0 was used for export and quality control, with R Bioconductor and Immunarch used for downstream analyses. Only productive rearrangements within the normalized downsampled data set were used in the calculation of repertoire metrics. Clonotypes larger than 5 templates in the normalized cohort were defined as pathologically expanded. The Inverse Simpson Index served as the measure of repertoire diversity. The non-normalized data set was used for CMV-specificity analyses so that all clonotypes could be captured. TCRdb retrieved this table from immuneACCESS and kept in-frame rearrangements only. Not all clones are present; in checked studies, unresolved V genes account for under half, and no reason is known for the remainder. V, J and clone size derive from that table, while D and trimming were established from the DNA sequence. The sample table shows about 36,000 clones, and over 80% are seen once. The biggest ten clones account for under 2.5% of the sample.

V loses 4 bases of germline sequence and J loses 8 bases, and the interval between the two ends is 17 bases. From a lookup of the germline V gene, CDR1 and CDR2 are MDHEN and SYDVKM. The CDR3 holds 15 amino acids from the cysteine to the phenylalanine. Of the read, only the CDR3 DNA is kept; its 45 bases are in frame from base 1. For TCR beta sequencing, blood samples came from the related transplant donors. Nuclei Lysis Solution was used to extract genomic DNA from fresh or cryopreserved unfractionated peripheral blood mononuclear cells. Overall study outcomes, separate from this receptor: A decrease in recipient TCR diversity was observed after transplant, and a progressive increase in pathologically expanded clonotypes was seen from day 30 to day 180. Inverse Simpson Index values from donors and from recipients before transplant predicted broader TCR repertoire diversity after transplant. The sample size was limited and the cells went unsorted, which meant the CD4 and CD8 repertoire contributions could not be told apart. Recipient repertoires showed only a small fraction of overlap with donor repertoires, and over 95% appeared de novo at the given depth.

The sequenced sample consisted of peripheral blood mononuclear cells. The TCR originated in a woman between 40 and 50 years old in good health. Some clones in this sample may be carry-over from other donors' samples. The chain uses TRBV28 and TRBJ1-4, with a tentative D gene TRBD1 over 6 matching bases. The nucleotide sequence is TGTGCCAGCAGTTCTCCTGGGACACTAGCCGAAAAACTGTTTTTT. It is translated as CASSSPGTLAEKLFF. The full variable domain, with segments outside the CDR3 supplied by the reference TRBV28 and TRBJ1-4 proteins, appears as DVKVTQSSRYLVKRTGEKVFLECVQDMDHENMFWYRQDPGLGLRLIYFSYDVKMKEKGDIPEGYSVSREKKERFSLILESASTNQTSMYLCASSSPGTLAEKLFFGSGTQLSVL.